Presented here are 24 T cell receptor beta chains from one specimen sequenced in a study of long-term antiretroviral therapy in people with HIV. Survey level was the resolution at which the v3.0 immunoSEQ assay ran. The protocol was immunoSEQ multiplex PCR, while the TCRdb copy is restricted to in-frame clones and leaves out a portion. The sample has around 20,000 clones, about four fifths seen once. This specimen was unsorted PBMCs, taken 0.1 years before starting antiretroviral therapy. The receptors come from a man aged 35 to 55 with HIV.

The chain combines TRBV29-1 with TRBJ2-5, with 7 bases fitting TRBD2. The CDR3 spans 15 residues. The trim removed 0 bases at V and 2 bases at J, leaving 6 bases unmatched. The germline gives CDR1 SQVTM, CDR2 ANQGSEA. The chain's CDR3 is CSVEDRTRRQETQYF. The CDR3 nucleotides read TGCAGCGTTGAAGATCGGACTAGAAGGCAAGAGACCCAGTACTTC. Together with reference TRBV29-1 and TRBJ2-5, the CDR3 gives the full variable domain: SAVISQKPSRDICQRGTSLTIQCQVDSQVTMMFWYRQQPGQSLTLIATANQGSEATYESGFVIDKFPISRPNLTFSTLTVSNMSPEDSSIYLCSVEDRTRRQETQYFGPGTRLLVL.

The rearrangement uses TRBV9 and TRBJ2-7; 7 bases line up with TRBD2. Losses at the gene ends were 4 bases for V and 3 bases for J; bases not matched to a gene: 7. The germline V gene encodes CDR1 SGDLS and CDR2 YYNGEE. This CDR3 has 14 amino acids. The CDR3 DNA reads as TGTGCCAGCAGCCCCGGGACTACCCTCTACGAGCAGTACTTC. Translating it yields CASSPGTTLYEQYF.

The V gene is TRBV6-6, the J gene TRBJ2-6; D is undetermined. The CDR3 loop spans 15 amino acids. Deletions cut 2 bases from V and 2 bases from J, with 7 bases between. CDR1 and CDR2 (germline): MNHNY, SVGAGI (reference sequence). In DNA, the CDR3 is TGTGCCAGCAGTTACCTCCAGGCTGGGGCCAACGTCCTGACTTTC. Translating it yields CASSYLQAGANVLTF.

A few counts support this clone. The CDR3 spells CASRPIQGRNQPQHF. DNA of the CDR3: TGTGCCAGCAGGCCTATACAGGGGCGAAATCAGCCCCAGCATTTT. The chain carries TRBV2 and TRBJ1-5; 7 bases match TRBD1. Germline values: CDR1 SNHLY, CDR2 FYNNEI. This CDR3 has 15 residues. J was trimmed by 4 bases and V by 6 bases; bases with no gene match: 9.

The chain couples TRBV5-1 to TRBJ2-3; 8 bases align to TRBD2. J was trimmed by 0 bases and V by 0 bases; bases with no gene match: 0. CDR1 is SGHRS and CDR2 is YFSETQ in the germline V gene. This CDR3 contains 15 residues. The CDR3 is CASSLVAGSTDTQYF. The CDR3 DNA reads TGCGCCAGCAGCTTGGTAGCGGGGAGCACAGATACGCAGTATTTT. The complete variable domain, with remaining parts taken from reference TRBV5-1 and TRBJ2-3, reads KAGVTQTPRYLIKTRGQQVTLSCSPISGHRSVSWYQQTPGQGLQFLFEYFSETQRNKGNFPGRFSGRQFSNSRSEMNVSTLELGDSALYLCASSLVAGSTDTQYFGPGTRLTVL.

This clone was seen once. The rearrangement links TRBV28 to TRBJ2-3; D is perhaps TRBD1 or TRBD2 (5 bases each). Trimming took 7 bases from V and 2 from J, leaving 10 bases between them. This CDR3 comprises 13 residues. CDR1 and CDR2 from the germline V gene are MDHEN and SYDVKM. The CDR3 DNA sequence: TGTGCCAGCAAGGGACCCAACACAGATACGCAGTATTTT. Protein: CASKGPNTDTQYF. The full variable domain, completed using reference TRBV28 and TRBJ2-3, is DVKVTQSSRYLVKRTGEKVFLECVQDMDHENMFWYRQDPGLGLRLIYFSYDVKMKEKGDIPEGYSVSREKKERFSLILESASTNQTSMYLCASKGPNTDTQYFGPGTRLTVL.

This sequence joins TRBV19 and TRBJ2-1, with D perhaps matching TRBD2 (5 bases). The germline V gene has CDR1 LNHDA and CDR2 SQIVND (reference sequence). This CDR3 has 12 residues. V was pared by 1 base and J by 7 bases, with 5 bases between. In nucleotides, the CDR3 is TGTGCCAGTAGTATAGGCGGGAATGAGCAGTTCTTC. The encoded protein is CASSIGGNEQFF.

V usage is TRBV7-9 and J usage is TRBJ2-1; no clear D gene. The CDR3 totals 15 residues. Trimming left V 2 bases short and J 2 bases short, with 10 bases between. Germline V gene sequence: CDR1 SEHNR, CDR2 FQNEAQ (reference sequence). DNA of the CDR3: TGTGCCAGCAGCTTAATAGGACCCGCCTACAATGAGCAGTTCTTC. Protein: CASSLIGPAYNEQFF.

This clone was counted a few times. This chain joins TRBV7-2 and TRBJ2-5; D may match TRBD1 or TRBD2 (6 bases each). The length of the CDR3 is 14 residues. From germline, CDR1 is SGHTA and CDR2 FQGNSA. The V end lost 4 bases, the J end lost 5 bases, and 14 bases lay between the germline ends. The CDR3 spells CASSYLGGGETQYF. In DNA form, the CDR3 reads TGTGCCAGCAGCTACCTGGGGGGCGGGGAGACCCAGTACTTC.

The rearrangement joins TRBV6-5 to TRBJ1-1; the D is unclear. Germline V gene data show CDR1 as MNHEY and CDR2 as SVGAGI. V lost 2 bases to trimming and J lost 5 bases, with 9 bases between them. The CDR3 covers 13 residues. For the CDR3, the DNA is TGTGCCAGCAGTTACGACGGGGAAACTGAAGCTTTCTTT. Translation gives CASSYDGETEAFF.

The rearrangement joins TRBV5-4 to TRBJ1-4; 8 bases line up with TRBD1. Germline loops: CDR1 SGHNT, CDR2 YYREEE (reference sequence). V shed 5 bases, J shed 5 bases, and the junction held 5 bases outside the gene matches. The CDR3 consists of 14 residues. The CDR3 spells CASSPGGANEKLFF. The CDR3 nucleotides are TGTGCCAGCAGTCCAGGGGGCGCGAATGAAAAACTGTTTTTT.

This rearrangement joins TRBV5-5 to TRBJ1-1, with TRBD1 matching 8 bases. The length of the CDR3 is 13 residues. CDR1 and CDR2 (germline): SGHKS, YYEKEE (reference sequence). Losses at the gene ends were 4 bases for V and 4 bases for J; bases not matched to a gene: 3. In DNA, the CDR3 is TGTGCCAGCAGCCTGGACAGGGTCACTGAAGCTTTCTTT. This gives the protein CASSLDRVTEAFF.

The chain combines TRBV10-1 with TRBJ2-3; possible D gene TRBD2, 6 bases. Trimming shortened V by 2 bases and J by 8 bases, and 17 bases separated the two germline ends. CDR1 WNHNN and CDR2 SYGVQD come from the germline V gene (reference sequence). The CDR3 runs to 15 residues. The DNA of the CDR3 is TGCGCCAGCAGTGAGACTAGCTCTCTGGGGGGTACGCAGTATTTT. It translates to CASSETSSLGGTQYF.

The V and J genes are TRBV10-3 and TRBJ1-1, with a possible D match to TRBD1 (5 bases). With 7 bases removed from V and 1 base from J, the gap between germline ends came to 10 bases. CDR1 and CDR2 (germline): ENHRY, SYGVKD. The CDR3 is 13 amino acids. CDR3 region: CAINSQGNTEAFF. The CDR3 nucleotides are TGTGCCATCAACAGTCAGGGGAACACTGAAGCTTTCTTT.

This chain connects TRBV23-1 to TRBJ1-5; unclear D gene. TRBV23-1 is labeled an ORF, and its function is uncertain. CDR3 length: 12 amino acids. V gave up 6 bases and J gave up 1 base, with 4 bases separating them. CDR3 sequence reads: CASSPSNQPQHF. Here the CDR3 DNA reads TGCGCCAGCAGCCCAAGCAATCAGCCCCAGCATTTT.

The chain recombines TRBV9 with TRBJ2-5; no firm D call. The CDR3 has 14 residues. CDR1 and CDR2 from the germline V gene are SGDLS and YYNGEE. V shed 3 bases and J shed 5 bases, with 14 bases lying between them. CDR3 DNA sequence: TGTGCCAGCAGCGCCGACCTCGCGATGGAGACCCAGTACTTC. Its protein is CASSADLAMETQYF.

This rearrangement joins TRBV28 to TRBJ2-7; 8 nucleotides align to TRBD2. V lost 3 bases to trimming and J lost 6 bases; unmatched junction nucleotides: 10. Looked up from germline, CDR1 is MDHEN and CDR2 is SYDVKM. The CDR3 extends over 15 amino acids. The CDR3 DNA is TGTGCCAGCAGTTTTCTTCGGCTCGGGAGGGGCGAGCAGTACTTC. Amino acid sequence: CASSFLRLGRGEQYF.

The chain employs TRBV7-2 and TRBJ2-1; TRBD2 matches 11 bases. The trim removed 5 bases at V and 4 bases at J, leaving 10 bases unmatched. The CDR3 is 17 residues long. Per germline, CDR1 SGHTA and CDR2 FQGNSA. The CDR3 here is CASSRSRGLAAYNEQFF. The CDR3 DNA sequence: TGTGCCAGCAGCCGTTCCAGGGGACTAGCGGCATACAATGAGCAGTTCTTC. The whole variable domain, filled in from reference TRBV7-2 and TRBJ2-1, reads GAGVSQSPSNKVTEKGKDVELRCDPISGHTALYWYRQSLGQGLEFLIYFQGNSAPDKSGLPSDRFSAERTGGSVSTLTIQRTQQEDSAVYLCASSRSRGLAAYNEQFFGPGTRLTVL.

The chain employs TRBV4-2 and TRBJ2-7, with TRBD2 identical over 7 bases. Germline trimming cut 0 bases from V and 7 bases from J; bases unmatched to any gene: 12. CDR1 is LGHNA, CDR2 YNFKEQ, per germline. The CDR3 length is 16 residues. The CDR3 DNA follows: TGTGCCAGCAGCCAAGAGGCGAGGACTAGTATTTTTGAGCAGTACTTC. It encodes CASSQEARTSIFEQYF.

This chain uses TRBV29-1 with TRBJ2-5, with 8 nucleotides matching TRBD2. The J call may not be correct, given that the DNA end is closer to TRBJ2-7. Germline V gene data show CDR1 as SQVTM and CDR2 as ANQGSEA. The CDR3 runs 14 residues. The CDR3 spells CSVGLALSSYEQYF. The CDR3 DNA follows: TGCAGCGTCGGACTAGCCCTGAGCTCCTACGAGCAGTACTTC.

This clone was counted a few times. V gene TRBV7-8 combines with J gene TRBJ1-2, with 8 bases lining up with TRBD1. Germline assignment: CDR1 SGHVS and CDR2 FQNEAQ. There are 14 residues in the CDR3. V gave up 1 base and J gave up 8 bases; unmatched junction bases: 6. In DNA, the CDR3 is TGTGCCAGCAGCTTAGTCCAGGGGGCAGGAGGCTACACCTTC. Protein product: CASSLVQGAGGYTF.

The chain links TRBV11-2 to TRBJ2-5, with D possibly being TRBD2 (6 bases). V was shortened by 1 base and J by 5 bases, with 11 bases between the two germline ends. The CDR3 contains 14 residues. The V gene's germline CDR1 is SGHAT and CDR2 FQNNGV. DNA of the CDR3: TGTGCCAGCAGCTTAGCGGGGGTAATGGAGACCCAGTACTTC. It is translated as CASSLAGVMETQYF.

CDR3 sequence reads: CASSHPGVMNTEAFF. CDR3 bases: TGCGCCAGCAGCCATCCGGGGGTGATGAACACTGAAGCTTTCTTT. The chain couples TRBV4-3 to TRBJ1-1; a weak D match, TRBD1 (5 bases). Trimming pared 3 bases from V and 0 bases from J, leaving 11 bases between. From germline, CDR1 is LGHNA and CDR2 YSLEER. The CDR3 totals 15 residues.

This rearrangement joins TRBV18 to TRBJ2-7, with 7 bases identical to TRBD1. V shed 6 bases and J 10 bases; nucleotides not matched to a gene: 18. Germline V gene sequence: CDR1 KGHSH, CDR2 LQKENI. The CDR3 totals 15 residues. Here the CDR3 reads CASSEQPTGPRPQYF. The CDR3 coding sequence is TGTGCCAGCTCGGAACAACCGACAGGGCCGCGCCCCCAGTACTTC.